A few counts support the clone carrying this T cell receptor (beta chain). Its specificity is not known. The data originate from a study of beta chain features in type 1 diabetes. Notes on the study in general: A closer apparent resemblance between naive, central memory and Treg TCRB repertoires was seen in patients than in healthy donors. Junctions at VDJ sites from type 1 diabetes patients had fewer insertions and more deletions. PCR might pick shorter templates more often, in the same way for patients and controls. TCRB CDR3s were moderately but significantly shorter in Type 1 diabetes patients in all four CD4+ subsets.

Every sorted population was more than 98% pure. The V gene's germline CDR1 is SGHRS and CDR2 YFSETQ. V gave up 0 bases and J gave up 8 bases, with 11 bases separating them. The CDR3 is made up of 13 amino acids. What was sequenced were expressed TCRB transcripts, since all of the isolated RNA had been reverse transcribed. Libraries were prepared by immunoSEQ multiplex PCR; TCRdb keeps only in-frame clonotypes and omits some of them. The sample lists nearly 700,000 clones, roughly 13% occurring once. The sequence was obtained from a young man with type 1 diabetes. This chain joins TRBV5-1 and TRBJ1-2; TRBD1 is a possible D gene (5 bases). Sequencing used naive CD4+ T cells from blood. Here the CDR3 reads CASSLEGAGGYTF. CDR3 sequence (DNA): TGCGCCAGCAGCTTGGAAGGGGCTGGAGGCTACACCTTC.